The 2 T cell receptor beta chains below come from one sample, sequenced in a study of blood T cell repertoires in COVID-19. TCRdb keeps only in-frame clones here, not all; method: immunoSEQ multiplex PCR. In the table there are 160,000 or so clones, approximately 90% of which are singletons. Sequenced input: peripheral blood. Receptors were obtained from a woman between 65 and 79 years old with COVID-19, enrolled during active disease.

The chain couples TRBV5-1 to TRBJ1-2; 7 nucleotides line up with TRBD1. This CDR3 has 15 amino acids. Germline trimming cut 4 bases from V and 3 bases from J; bases unmatched to any gene: 9. CDR1 SGHRS and CDR2 YFSETQ come from the germline V gene. The CDR3 DNA sequence: TGCGCCAGCAGCCTACGGTACGACAGGGACTATGGCTACACCTTC. Its protein is CASSLRYDRDYGYTF.

This clone has more than one count but fewer than ten. DNA for the CDR3: TGCGCCAGCAGCTTGGTGGGACAGGGGATGGCAGAAGATACGCAGTATTTT. This translates into CASSLVGQGMAEDTQYF. The V call is TRBV5-1, the J call TRBJ2-3, with 10 bases that match TRBD1. This CDR3 contains 17 residues. Looked up from germline, CDR1 is SGHRS and CDR2 is YFSETQ. V lost 0 bases and J lost 5; bases outside the gene matches: 9.